This is a list of T cell receptor beta chains from one sample in a study of T-cell memory formation after mild COVID-19. TCRdb ran MiXCR on the 5' RACE reads and lists one entry per CDR3 protein. The sample consists of about 470,000 distinct CDR3 sequences, 15% to 20% of them appearing once. What was sequenced was PBMCs or a T cell subset sorted from them (not recorded which). These receptors all stem from an adult woman who had mild COVID-19 (a few samples of this study predate the infection). Cell type and time point are not known. Both conserved end residues are part of each CDR3. The D gene is left open where the match is weak. Part of the rows lack a size; the others show once, few, many or a class for expanded clones.

D	J	V	size	DNA	CDR3
.	TRBJ1-2	TRBV27	.	TGTGCCAGCAGTTTGACCAGAAACTATGGCTACACCTTC	CASSLTRNYGYTF
.	TRBJ1-1	TRBV5-1	few	TGCGCCAGCAGCGTACGGGGGAACACTGAAGCTTTCTTT	CASSVRGNTEAFF
TRBD1	TRBJ2-1	TRBV2	few	TGTGCCAGCAGAGGACAGGGTTCATCCTACAATGAGCAGTTCTTC	CASRGQGSSYNEQFF
TRBD2	TRBJ2-7	TRBV19	.	TGTGCCAGTAGTAGGGGGGGCGAGCAGTACTTC	CASSRGGEQYF
TRBD2	TRBJ2-3	TRBV9	.	TGTGCCAGCGGGGGGATAGCGGGAAGCACAGATACGCAGTATTTT	CASGGIAGSTDTQYF
TRBD2	TRBJ2-1	TRBV7-2	.	TGTGCCAGCAGCCCCAATCGGCTAGCGGGATACAATGAGCAGTTCTTC	CASSPNRLAGYNEQFF
.	TRBJ2-5	TRBV4-2	few	TGTGCCAGCAGCCAAGATGGAGACTTCCAAGAGACCCAGTACTTC	CASSQDGDFQETQYF
.	TRBJ2-7	TRBV18	few	TGTGCCAGCTCACCATCCCAGAGCTACGAGCAGTACTTC	CASSPSQSYEQYF
.	TRBJ1-1	TRBV5-1	few	TGCGCCAGCAGCTTTGAGGGAGAAATCCCACCGCCCGGGAACACTGAAGCTTTCTTT	CASSFEGEIPPPGNTEAFF
.	TRBJ1-1	TRBV6-5	.	TGTGCCAGCAGTCACGGACCGGGAGCTGAAGCTTTCTTT	CASSHGPGAEAFF
.	TRBJ1-2	TRBV12-3/TRBV12-4	.	TGTGCCAGCAGTTTAATCCCAGAGGCTAACTATGGCTACACCTTC	CASSLIPEANYGYTF
.	TRBJ2-3	TRBV20-1	few	TGCAGTGCTAGAGTTGAGTACACAGATACGCAGTATTTT	CSARVEYTDTQYF
.	TRBJ1-2	TRBV6-5	.	TGTGCCAGCGGCCGGACAGAGCGTGGCTACACCTTC	CASGRTERGYTF
TRBD2	TRBJ2-7	TRBV5-1	.	TGCGCCAGCAGCCCAGGGACTAGCGGGAGCCACGAGCAGTACTTC	CASSPGTSGSHEQYF